The next 28 T cell receptor beta chains were all read from a single sample in a study of cytomegalovirus exposure and HLA in healthy donors. 60 Vbeta and 13 Jbeta primers were used in PCR. Clones were read by immunoSEQ multiplex PCR, and TCRdb kept only the in-frame ones, dropping some. The sample has approximately 210,000 clones, 65% to 80% seen once; the top ten hold 0.85% to 1.4%. The sample was PBMCs. The receptors were sampled from a woman aged 40 to 50 in good health and CMV-seronegative.

The chain recombines TRBV7-8 with TRBJ2-7; possibly TRBD2 for D (6 bases). There are 15 residues in the CDR3. Germline V lookup: CDR1 SGHVS, CDR2 FQNEAQ. V was clipped by 4 bases and J by 4 bases, with 17 bases between them. CDR3 DNA: TGTGCCAGCAGCTCCCCCGGGACGGGACTTTACGAGCAGTACTTC. Translating gives CASSSPGTGLYEQYF.

This clone was observed a single time. The chain joins TRBV5-1 to TRBJ2-7; tentative D call: TRBD1 (6 bases). The V gene's germline CDR1 is SGHRS and CDR2 YFSETQ. The CDR3 is 18 amino acids. V was shortened by 0 bases and J by 2 bases, with 21 bases between the two germline ends. The CDR3 DNA reads TGCGCCAGCAGCTTGGCCACGAGGGGGTACGGAGGCCCCTACGAGCAGTACTTC. Translated: CASSLATRGYGGPYEQYF.

J is TRBJ2-3 and V is TRBV11-2; D remains ambiguous. The V end lost 0 bases, the J end lost 6 bases, and 4 bases lay between the germline ends. The CDR3 sequence is 12 residues long. Germline CDR1 reads SGHAT; CDR2 reads FQNNGV. CDR3 in DNA: TGTGCCAGCAGCTTAGATATGGATACGCAGTATTTT. It specifies CASSLDMDTQYF.

V and J are TRBV18 and TRBJ2-1; 12 bases line up with TRBD2. This CDR3 contains 14 residues. The germline V gene has CDR1 KGHSH and CDR2 LQKENI. The trim removed 3 bases at V and 8 bases at J, leaving 2 bases unmatched. CDR3 residues: CASSPRTSGDEQFF. The CDR3 region has the DNA TGTGCCAGCTCACCCCGGACTAGCGGGGATGAGCAGTTCTTC.

The chain employs TRBV5-6 and TRBJ2-1, with a weak D call TRBD2 (6 bases). CDR3 length: 14 residues. Per germline, CDR1 SGHDT and CDR2 YYEEEE. V was clipped by 2 bases and J by 4 bases, with 10 bases between them. The CDR3 nucleotides read TGTGCCAGCAGCTTATTAGCGGCTTACAATGAGCAGTTCTTC. This encodes CASSLLAAYNEQFF. The whole variable domain, filled in from reference TRBV5-6 and TRBJ2-1, reads DAGVTQSPTHLIKTRGQQVTLRCSPKSGHDTVSWYQQALGQGPQFIFQYYEEEERQRGNFPDRFSGHQFPNYSSELNVNALLLGDSALYLCASSLLAAYNEQFFGPGTRLTVL.

This chain uses TRBV30 with TRBJ2-3, with 10 bases identical to TRBD2. The CDR3 is made up of 18 amino acids. In germline, CDR1 is GTSNPN, CDR2 SVGIG (reference sequence). The V gene end was trimmed by 2 bases and the J gene end by 3 bases; junction bases not matched to a gene: 14. The CDR3 DNA reads TGTGCCTGGAGTTCCTCCCGCCAACCGGGACTAGCGACAGATACGCAGTATTTT. Translating gives CAWSSSRQPGLATDTQYF.

A single count supports this clone. CDR3 region: CASSIDRGGGTEAFF. CDR3 nucleotide sequence: TGTGCCAGTAGTATAGATCGGGGGGGAGGCACTGAAGCTTTCTTT. V usage is TRBV19 and J usage is TRBJ1-1; possible D gene TRBD1, 5 bases. CDR1 and CDR2 from the germline V gene are LNHDA and SQIVND (reference sequence). V lost 0 bases and J lost 4, with 12 bases in between. The CDR3 sequence is 15 residues long.

The chain links TRBV6-6 to TRBJ1-1; TRBD1 might be the D (6 bases). The CDR3 has 13 amino acids. The germline gives CDR1 MNHNY, CDR2 SVGAGI (reference sequence). The V end was cut by 6 bases, the J end by 1 base, with 9 bases between. Here the CDR3 reads CASRVGQNTEAFF. DNA for the CDR3: TGTGCCAGCAGGGTGGGACAGAACACTGAAGCTTTCTTT.

The chain uses TRBV11-3 and TRBJ1-1; 8 bases line up with TRBD1. With 5 bases clipped from V and 6 bases from J, the junction kept 14 bases outside the gene matches. Germline V gene lookup returns CDR1 SGHNT and CDR2 YENEEA. The CDR3 has 16 amino acids. CDR3: CASSPPRGRGRSEAFF. The DNA for the CDR3 is TGTGCCAGCAGCCCTCCACGGGGCAGGGGGCGATCTGAAGCTTTCTTT.

This clone appeared a few times. The rearrangement joins TRBV5-5 to TRBJ2-3; D not certain. The CDR3 sequence is 13 residues long. Germline CDR1 reads SGHKS; CDR2 reads YYEKEE (reference sequence). The V gene lost 4 bases and the J gene lost 0 bases, with 6 bases spanning the gap. The chain's CDR3 is CASSVGSTDTQYF. CDR3 bases: TGTGCCAGCAGCGTCGGGAGCACAGATACGCAGTATTTT.

The chain links TRBV4-1 to TRBJ1-5, with 8 positions matching TRBD1. The CDR3 runs 16 residues. Germline values: CDR1 MGHRA, CDR2 YSYEKL. V shed 0 bases, J shed 7 bases, and the junction held 8 bases outside the gene matches. CDR3 bases: TGCGCCAGCAGCCAAGATCTAGGACAGGGAAACCAGCCCCAGCATTTT. Residues: CASSQDLGQGNQPQHF.

This clone occurred a few times. The chain has TRBV11-1 and TRBJ2-7; TRBD2 matches 9 bases. Germline lookup yields CDR1 SGHAT and CDR2 FQDESV (reference sequence). The CDR3 length is 13 residues. The CDR3 region is CASSLAASGNGVV. CDR3 in DNA: TGTGCCAGCAGCTTAGCGGCTAGCGGGAATGGGGTCGTC.

This rearrangement joins TRBV30 to TRBJ2-7, with a weak D call TRBD2 (6 bases). Germline V CDR1 and CDR2: GTSNPN, SVGIG (reference sequence). There are 13 residues in the CDR3. Trimming shortened V by 1 base and J by 2 bases, and 9 bases separated the two germline ends. The CDR3 nucleotides are TGTGCCTGGAGTGAAGGAGGGACCTACGAGCAGTACGTC. It specifies CAWSEGGTYEQYV.

The CDR3 coding sequence is TGTGCCTGGACCCGGGGGGGACAAGAGACCCAGTACTTC. The encoded protein is CAWTRGGQETQYF. The chain recombines TRBV30 with TRBJ2-5; the match to TRBD2 covers 8 bases. Germline CDR1 is GTSNPN and CDR2 is SVGIG (reference sequence). CDR3 length: 13 amino acids. V lost 4 bases and J lost 2; bases outside the gene matches: 3. Combining the CDR3 with reference TRBV30 and TRBJ2-5 gives the whole variable domain SQTIHQWPATLVQPVGSPLSLECTVEGTSNPNLYWYRQAAGRGLQLLFYSVGIGQISSEVPQNLSASRPQDRQFILSSKKLLLSDSGFYLCAWTRGGQETQYFGPGTRLLVL.

This clone appeared a few times. The chain combines TRBV19 with TRBJ2-2; D is uncertain. Trimming took off 3 bases at V and 7 bases at J, with 9 bases between the two ends. Per the germline V gene, CDR1 is LNHDA and CDR2 is SQIVND (reference sequence). This CDR3 contains 13 residues. The CDR3 loop reads CASSMAKIGELFF. In DNA, the CDR3 is TGTGCCAGTAGTATGGCCAAAATCGGGGAGCTGTTTTTT.

The chain employs TRBV4-1 and TRBJ1-2; 7 positions match TRBD1. The trim removed 5 bases at V and 4 bases at J, leaving 10 bases unmatched. This CDR3 spans 15 amino acids. Looked up from germline, CDR1 is MGHRA and CDR2 is YSYEKL. The CDR3 sequence: CASSRTGGDSYGYTF. In DNA form, the CDR3 reads TGCGCCAGCAGCAGGACGGGCGGGGACAGCTATGGCTACACCTTC.

The gene calls are TRBV4-1 and TRBJ2-1; the D is unclear. Germline CDR1 is MGHRA and CDR2 is YSYEKL. This CDR3 region has 14 residues. V was pared by 1 base and J by 5 bases, with 9 bases between. Here the CDR3 DNA reads TGCGCCAGCAGCCAAGGATGGCTGAACAATGAGCAGTTCTTC. Residues: CASSQGWLNNEQFF.

CDR3 DNA sequence: TGTGCCAGCAGCTTCGGGGATCTTCAGCCCCAGCATTTT. Translating gives CASSFGDLQPQHF. The chain is built from TRBV5-6 and TRBJ1-5; the D is unclear. Trimming left V 2 bases short and J 6 bases short, with 9 bases between. Germline CDR1 reads SGHDT; CDR2 reads YYEEEE. This CDR3 region has 13 residues. Full variable domain (rest looked up from reference TRBV5-6 and TRBJ1-5): DAGVTQSPTHLIKTRGQQVTLRCSPKSGHDTVSWYQQALGQGPQFIFQYYEEEERQRGNFPDRFSGHQFPNYSSELNVNALLLGDSALYLCASSFGDLQPQHFGDGTRLSIL.

The chain has TRBV19 and TRBJ1-1, with D uncertain. V gave up 3 bases and J gave up 1 base, with 9 bases separating them. The CDR3 loop spans 14 amino acids. Germline CDR1 LNHDA, CDR2 SQIVND (reference sequence). The CDR3 DNA is TGTGCCAGTAGTATCTACAGCAGGAACACTGAAGCTTTCTTT. This codes for CASSIYSRNTEAFF.

The gene calls are TRBV6-5 and TRBJ2-1; TRBD2 agrees at 12 bases. This CDR3 contains 16 residues. The V gene's germline CDR1 is MNHEY and CDR2 SVGAGI. The V and J ends lost 4 bases and 4 bases, in that order; junction bases with no gene match: 5. The CDR3 sequence: CASSSLAGGVYNEQFF. CDR3 nucleotide sequence: TGTGCCAGCAGTTCCCTAGCGGGAGGGGTTTACAATGAGCAGTTCTTC.

The V call is TRBV29-1, the J call TRBJ2-5; TRBD1 is a possible D gene (5 bases). With 5 bases removed from V and 5 bases from J, the gap between germline ends came to 18 bases. This CDR3 comprises 14 residues. Looked up from germline, CDR1 is SQVTM and CDR2 is ANQGSEA. The CDR3 DNA sequence: TGCAGCGTTCCTCGGCCAGTTCCAGGGGAGACCCAGTACTTC. Residues: CSVPRPVPGETQYF.

The J gene is TRBJ2-7, the V gene TRBV7-2; TRBD1 matches at 10 bases. Germline values: CDR1 SGHTA, CDR2 FQGNSA. The CDR3 has 15 amino acids. V lost 0 bases to trimming and J lost 2 bases; unmatched junction nucleotides: 1. The CDR3 DNA sequence: TGTGCCAGCAGCTTAGCGGGACAGGGGACCTACGAGCAGTACTTC. Its protein product is CASSLAGQGTYEQYF.

The rearrangement uses TRBV11-1 and TRBJ2-3, with a tentative D call TRBD2 (6 bases). V was pared by 5 bases and J by 1 base, with 16 bases between. The CDR3 covers 16 residues. Germline CDR1 SGHAT, CDR2 FQDESV (reference sequence). The CDR3 sequence: CASSPRWGERTDTQYF. The CDR3 coding sequence is TGTGCCAGCAGCCCGCGATGGGGGGAGCGCACAGATACGCAGTATTTT.

The chain employs TRBV6-6 and TRBJ1-2; weak D call: TRBD1 (6 bases). Trimming pared 2 bases from V and 2 bases from J, leaving 12 bases between. The CDR3 runs to 15 residues. Germline CDR1 reads MNHNY; CDR2 reads SVGAGI (reference sequence). The CDR3 spells CASSYPKDSNYGYTF. The CDR3 nucleotides are TGTGCCAGCAGTTACCCTAAGGACAGCAACTATGGCTACACCTTC.

The chain carries TRBV11-3 and TRBJ1-1; D is perhaps TRBD1 (5 bases). CDR1 and CDR2 from the germline V gene are SGHNT and YENEEA. The CDR3 totals 14 residues. Trimming stripped 5 bases from V and 4 bases from J, with 14 bases between. CDR3 coding DNA: TGTGCCAGCAGCCCGAGCAGGGTAGGCACTGAAGCTTTCTTT. Translation gives CASSPSRVGTEAFF. The full variable domain, in which reference TRBV11-3 and TRBJ1-1 provide the parts outside the CDR3, is EAGVVQSPRYKIIEKKQPVAFWCNPISGHNTLYWYLQNLGQGPELLIRYENEEAVDDSQLPKDRFSAERLKGVDSTLKIQPAELGDSAVYLCASSPSRVGTEAFFGQGTRLTVV.

The genes are TRBV7-3 and TRBJ2-2; 8 bases align to TRBD2. The CDR3 is made up of 17 amino acids. Germline trimming cut 7 bases from V and 6 bases from J; bases unmatched to any gene: 16. The V gene's germline CDR1 is SGHTA and CDR2 FQGTGA. Here the CDR3 DNA reads TGTGCCAGCACCCAAAGCCCTCTCGGGAGGGTTTCCGGGGAGCTGTTTTTT. This translates into CASTQSPLGRVSGELFF. The full variable domain, with the rest looked up from reference TRBV7-3 and TRBJ2-2, is GAGVSQTPSNKVTEKGKYVELRCDPISGHTALYWYRQSLGQGPEFLIYFQGTGAADDSGLPNDRFFAVRPEGSVSTLKIQRTERGDSAVYLCASTQSPLGRVSGELFFGEGSRLTVL.

This clone was counted once. CDR3 coding DNA: TGTGCCAGCACCTACTTCGGGTCGGGCCCCACAGGGGAGCAGTACGTC. This sequence encodes CASTYFGSGPTGEQYV. The V call is TRBV2, the J call TRBJ2-7, with a possible D match to TRBD1 (6 bases). Germline V gene lookup returns CDR1 SNHLY and CDR2 FYNNEI. This CDR3 comprises 16 residues. Trimming left V 7 bases short and J 7 bases short, with 26 bases between.

Comment on this clone: The same CDR3 can be traced to other DNA sequences in this sample. The chain employs TRBV9 and TRBJ1-1; D unresolved. In germline, CDR1 is SGDLS, CDR2 YYNGEE. This CDR3 comprises 13 residues. V lost 1 base, J lost 0 bases, and 4 bases lay in between. The CDR3 loop is CASSVSMNTEAFF. The CDR3 DNA follows: TGTGCCAGCAGCGTATCAATGAACACTGAAGCTTTCTTT.